Listed here is a single T cell receptor beta chain. Germline-derived CDR1 and CDR2 are SGHRS and YFSETQ. This CDR3 is 16 amino acids long. The ends were cut back, 0 bases at V and 1 base at J, with 8 bases in the middle. The source of the sample is a study of cytomegalovirus exposure and HLA in healthy donors. About the study: Sequencing of 150 million to 200 million T cells in an earlier analysis found 120 million or so unique TCR beta sequences.

The study ran its PCR with 60 Vbeta and 13 Jbeta primers. Measured with immunoSEQ multiplex PCR; TCRdb has only the in-frame clones, and not every one. The sample has around 300,000 clones, about 83% seen once. This sequence originates from a woman aged 40 to 49 in good health and CMV-seropositive. This chain links TRBV5-1 with TRBJ2-6; D remains ambiguous. Sequencing used PBMCs. This chain's CDR3 is CASSLGPVSGANVLTF. In DNA, the CDR3 is TGCGCCAGCAGCTTGGGTCCCGTGTCTGGGGCCAACGTCCTGACTTTC.